The 27 T cell receptor beta chains below were found in one sample sequenced in a study of lung T cells in sarcoidosis with Löfgren's syndrome. TCRdb independently ran MiXCR on the reads; one entry per CDR3 protein. Among 60,000 to 65,000 distinct CDR3 sequences listed, approximately 21% were seen once. Source material: CD4+ T cells from PBMCs. The receptors were sampled from a human donor with sarcoidosis (Löfgren's syndrome or another form), or a control subject (not recorded which).

This clonotype was counted many times. J is TRBJ1-1 and V is TRBV6-1; D gene uncertain. CDR1 is MNHNS, CDR2 SASEGT, per germline. The CDR3 length is 13 residues. Trimming shortened V by 4 bases and J by 2 bases, and 8 bases separated the two germline ends. The CDR3 is CASSVTINTEAFF. CDR3 DNA sequence: TGTGCCAGCAGTGTCACAATAAACACTGAAGCTTTCTTT.

This clonotype was detected many times. The chain couples TRBV7-9 to TRBJ2-5; no firm D call. With 5 bases removed from V and 5 bases from J, the gap between germline ends came to 6 bases. Germline-derived CDR1 and CDR2 are SEHNR and FQNEAQ (reference sequence). This CDR3 is built from 11 residues. The CDR3 spells CASSVSETQYF. The CDR3 nucleotides are TGTGCCAGCAGCGTGTCCGAGACCCAGTACTTC.

This clonotype was observed a handful of times. The V gene is TRBV18, the J gene TRBJ1-3; D is uncertain. This CDR3 region has 14 residues. Germline CDR1 and CDR2: KGHSH and LQKENI. V was pared by 3 bases and J by 1 base, with 7 bases between. In DNA form, the CDR3 reads TGTGCCAGCTCACCCGACCAGTCTGGAAACACCATATATTTT. Translation gives CASSPDQSGNTIYF.

This sequence joins TRBV28 and TRBJ2-7; TRBD1 aligns across 11 bases. CDR3 length: 15 amino acids. The germline gives CDR1 MDHEN, CDR2 SYDVKM. V trimming: 4 bases; J trimming: 3 bases; junction bases outside the gene matches: 5. The CDR3 is CASSSSGQGDYEQYF. CDR3 bases: TGTGCCAGCAGTTCCTCGGGACAGGGGGACTACGAGCAGTACTTC.

As for this clonotype: Just one base apart from a much larger clone, this may be a read error. The rearrangement joins TRBV6-1 to TRBJ2-6, with TRBD1 as a possible D gene (6 bases). The CDR3 spans 21 residues. Trimming took 6 bases from V and 0 from J, leaving 27 bases between them. The germline gives CDR1 MNHNS, CDR2 SASEGT. This CDR3 reads CASRGAVRSRKVRSGANVLTF. In DNA, the CDR3 is TGTGCCAGCAGGGGGGCAGTCCGTAGCCGGAAGGTCCGCTCTGGGGCCAACGTCCTGACTTTC.

This clonotype was counted a few times. The chain employs TRBV2 and TRBJ1-5; D call uncertain. The CDR3 extends over 14 amino acids. The V gene's germline CDR1 is SNHLY and CDR2 FYNNEI. Trimming took 2 bases from V and 3 from J, leaving 8 bases between them. CDR3: CASSETVYNQPQHF. CDR3 DNA: TGTGCCAGCAGTGAAACAGTTTACAATCAGCCCCAGCATTTT.

Many counts were recorded for this clonotype. This rearrangement joins TRBV28 to TRBJ2-7; D perhaps matches TRBD2 (5 bases). The CDR3 contains 12 residues. CDR1 MDHEN and CDR2 SYDVKM come from the germline V gene. V lost 2 bases and J 9 bases, leaving 11 bases between the germline ends. CDR3: CASSLPGSRQYV. Here the CDR3 DNA reads TGTGCCAGCAGTTTACCGGGGTCTAGGCAGTACGTC.

This clonotype was detected once. A read error is possible here, since a much larger clone lies one base away. The V call is TRBV7-3, the J call TRBJ2-3, with 8 bases fitting TRBD2. Germline V lookup: CDR1 SGHTA, CDR2 FQGTGA. The CDR3 is made up of 14 amino acids. The J segment lost 8 bases and the V segment lost 6 bases, leaving 10 bases of the junction unmatched. The CDR3 region is CASSPGTRTSTQYF. The CDR3, as DNA: TGTGCCAGCAGTCCAGGGACTAGAACTAGTACGCAGTATTTT.

This clonotype was observed many times. The chain couples TRBV19 to TRBJ2-6, with D unclear. The CDR3 contains 14 residues. CDR1 and CDR2 from the germline V gene are LNHDA and SQIVND (reference sequence). V lost 6 bases to trimming and J lost 0 bases, with 6 bases between them. Written as DNA, the CDR3 is TGTGCCAGTAGGGACCTCTCTGGGGCCAACGTCCTGACTTTC. It yields the protein CASRDLSGANVLTF.

The rearrangement uses TRBV6-1 and TRBJ1-4; D is possibly TRBD1 (6 bases). CDR1 and CDR2 from the germline V gene are MNHNS and SASEGT. This CDR3 spans 14 amino acids. The germline V and J ends were trimmed by 6 bases and 4 bases, with 12 bases remaining between them. The CDR3 is CASSKTGLNEKLFF. The CDR3 bases are TGTGCCAGCAGCAAGACAGGCCTTAATGAAAAACTGTTTTTT.

This clonotype was counted ten times or more. J is TRBJ2-1 and V is TRBV7-3, with TRBD2 matching 8 bases. V lost 3 bases and J lost 8; bases outside the gene matches: 6. The CDR3 totals 14 residues. CDR1 and CDR2 (germline): SGHTA, FQGTGA. For the CDR3, the DNA is TGTGCCAGCAGCTTGGGACTAGGCTTCGATGAGCAGTTCTTC. As protein: CASSLGLGFDEQFF.

V is TRBV2 and J is TRBJ1-5, with D unresolved. This CDR3 contains 15 residues. In germline, CDR1 is SNHLY, CDR2 FYNNEI. The V gene lost 6 bases and the J gene lost 6 bases, with 18 bases spanning the gap. The CDR3 sequence: CASSATLGRGQPQHF. The CDR3 DNA reads TGTGCCAGCAGCGCAACGCTCGGACGGGGTCAGCCCCAGCATTTT.

This clonotype was seen repeatedly, ten times or more. The chain combines TRBV24-1 with TRBJ2-6, with D hard to call. Trimming stripped 8 bases from V and 0 bases from J, with 13 bases between. The CDR3 extends over 16 amino acids. Germline V gene lookup returns CDR1 KGHDR and CDR2 SFDVKD. In DNA, the CDR3 is TGTGCCACCATCCTCTTGGGAAGCTCTGGGGCCAACGTCCTGACTTTC. Translating gives CATILLGSSGANVLTF.

The V and J genes are TRBV20-1 and TRBJ2-7; 10 nucleotides align to TRBD1. V lost 0 bases, J lost 2 bases, and 4 bases stayed unmatched. The CDR3 runs 15 residues. Germline V gives CDR1 DFQATT, CDR2 SNEGSKA (reference sequence). The CDR3 region is CSARDPGQGPYEQYF. CDR3 bases: TGCAGTGCTAGAGATCCGGGACAGGGGCCCTACGAGCAGTACTTC.

This clonotype was recorded a few times. The chain links TRBV12-3 or TRBV12-4 to TRBJ1-3; perhaps TRBD1 as D (5 bases). The CDR3 has 14 residues. Between the trimmed V and J ends, which lost 6 bases and 6 bases, there was a span of 15 bases. The CDR3 region has the DNA TGTGCCAGCAGCCTCGGGGGGTTGGCAAACACCATATATTTT. Its protein is CASSLGGLANTIYF.

A remark on this clonotype: This clone may be a read error of a much larger clone one base away. The chain couples TRBV7-2 to TRBJ1-3; TRBD1 matches 8 bases. This CDR3 comprises 17 residues. Germline lookup yields CDR1 SGHTA and CDR2 FQGNSA. V was clipped by 2 bases and J by 9 bases; unmatched bases: 15. The DNA for the CDR3 is TGTGCCAGCAGCTTACGAGGCAGGGGGCGAAAAGTAACCACCATATATTTT. Amino acids: CASSLRGRGRKVTTIYF.

This rearrangement joins TRBV7-9 to TRBJ1-2; the D is unclear. This CDR3 has 14 amino acids. Germline CDR1 reads SEHNR; CDR2 reads FQNEAQ (reference sequence). V dropped 5 bases and J dropped 5 bases, with 15 bases sitting between them. The CDR3 nucleotides read TGTGCCAGCAGCCCTGACGGGATTAGGTATGGCTACACCTTC. Translation: CASSPDGIRYGYTF.

This clonotype was counted at least ten times. The chain uses TRBV28 and TRBJ2-7; D is possibly TRBD2 (5 bases). V lost 6 bases, J lost 7 bases, and 19 bases lay in between. The CDR3 length is 14 residues. Germline CDR1 reads MDHEN; CDR2 reads SYDVKM. The CDR3 here is CASRPRGTPGEQYF. The CDR3 DNA follows: TGTGCCAGCAGACCTCGGGGTACTCCGGGGGAGCAGTACTTC.

The chain has TRBV2 and TRBJ2-1, with 9 bases aligning to TRBD2. The CDR3 consists of 11 residues. The germline V gene encodes CDR1 SNHLY and CDR2 FYNNEI. The V segment lost 6 bases and the J segment 12 bases; nucleotides outside the gene matches: 3. DNA of the CDR3: TGTGCCAGCAGGCGACTAGCGGTGCAGTTCTTC. Its translation: CASRRLAVQFF.

This clonotype was counted ten times or more. This chain connects TRBV7-8 to TRBJ2-3; 13 bases align to TRBD2. This CDR3 is built from 17 residues. V shed 1 base and J 1 base; nucleotides not matched to a gene: 2. CDR1 is SGHVS, CDR2 FQNEAQ, per germline. In DNA form, the CDR3 reads TGTGCCAGCAGCTTAGTTGGACTAGCGGGGGGCACAGATACGCAGTATTTT. Translated, it gives CASSLVGLAGGTDTQYF.

This clonotype was seen at least ten times. In nucleotides, the CDR3 is TGTGCCAGCAGTTACTCGACGGGAGTGGAGGGGGAGCAGTACTTC. Translated: CASSYSTGVEGEQYF. V and J are TRBV6-6 and TRBJ2-7; TRBD2 might be the D (6 bases). Trimming cost V 0 bases and J 7 bases, with 16 bases left between them. CDR3 length: 15 residues. Germline CDR1 reads MNHNY; CDR2 reads SVGAGI (reference sequence).

The chain recombines TRBV3-1 with TRBJ1-1; no clear D gene. CDR1 and CDR2 (germline): LGHDT, YNNKEL (reference sequence). V shed 4 bases and J shed 7 bases, with 13 bases lying between them. This CDR3 region has 13 residues. CDR3 loop: CASSLRVSVEAFF. CDR3 bases: TGTGCCAGCAGCCTAAGGGTGTCAGTTGAAGCTTTCTTT.

The chain combines TRBV20-1 with TRBJ1-1; the D gene is possibly TRBD1 (5 bases). Trimming shortened V by 6 bases and J by 0 bases, and 14 bases separated the two germline ends. CDR3 length: 14 residues. CDR1 and CDR2 (germline): DFQATT, SNEGSKA (reference sequence). DNA of the CDR3: TGCAGTGCCTGGCCGGGACGACTGAACACTGAAGCTTTCTTT. As protein: CSAWPGRLNTEAFF.

The rearrangement joins TRBV7-6 to TRBJ1-6; D ambiguous. Deletions cut 5 bases from V and 5 bases from J, with 7 bases between. Germline V gives CDR1 SGHVS, CDR2 FNYEAQ. The CDR3 is made up of 13 amino acids. The CDR3 sequence: CASSPLHNSPLHF. CDR3 sequence (DNA): TGTGCCAGCAGCCCCCTACATAATTCACCCCTCCACTTT.

In this sample, this clonotype turned up many times. This chain uses TRBV6-1 with TRBJ2-1; the match to TRBD1 covers 7 bases. The germline gives CDR1 MNHNS, CDR2 SASEGT. The junction had 6 bases not matched to a gene; V was cut back by 6 bases and J by 4 bases. The CDR3 contains 14 residues. CDR3 protein: CASRDTGVYNEQFF. The CDR3 DNA reads TGTGCCAGCAGAGACACAGGGGTTTACAATGAGCAGTTCTTC.

This clonotype was detected only once. CDR3 nucleotides: TGCGCCAGCTTACCAGCCTCCTACAATGAGCAGTTCTTC. This codes for CASLPASYNEQFF. The rearrangement uses TRBV10-2 and TRBJ2-1; no firm D call. This CDR3 comprises 13 residues. Trimming took off 8 bases at V and 0 bases at J, with 8 bases between the two ends. Germline CDR1 reads WSHSY; CDR2 reads SAAADI.

This clonotype has just a few counts. This chain links TRBV28 with TRBJ2-2, with D possibly matching TRBD2 (5 bases). V lost 5 bases and J lost 4, with 14 bases in between. Per germline, CDR1 MDHEN and CDR2 SYDVKM. The CDR3 is 15 amino acids. CDR3 sequence: CASSPRVKGTGELFF. CDR3 nucleotides: TGTGCCAGCAGTCCGCGGGTCAAAGGCACCGGGGAGCTGTTTTTT.